What follows describes a single T cell receptor (beta chain). The germline V and J ends were trimmed by 6 bases and 6 bases, with 18 bases remaining between them. Germline CDR1 and CDR2: SGDLS and YYNGEE. There are 14 residues in the CDR3. Measured with immunoSEQ multiplex PCR; TCRdb has only the in-frame clones, and not every one. This sample has about a million clones, with approximately 80% found just once. This sample is part of a study of shared clonotypes between healthy human individuals. This clonotype was obtained from a man in his late teens or twenties in good health. Some clones in this sample may be carry-over from other donors' samples. The chain employs TRBV9 and TRBJ1-2, with D possibly TRBD1 on 6 matching bases. The specimen sequenced was memory CD4+ T cells from PBMCs. The subset: CD45RA-negative fraction. Written as DNA, the CDR3 is TGTGCCAGCAACCAAGAGGGGAGGGGGAATGGCTACACCTTC. It is translated as CASNQEGRGNGYTF.